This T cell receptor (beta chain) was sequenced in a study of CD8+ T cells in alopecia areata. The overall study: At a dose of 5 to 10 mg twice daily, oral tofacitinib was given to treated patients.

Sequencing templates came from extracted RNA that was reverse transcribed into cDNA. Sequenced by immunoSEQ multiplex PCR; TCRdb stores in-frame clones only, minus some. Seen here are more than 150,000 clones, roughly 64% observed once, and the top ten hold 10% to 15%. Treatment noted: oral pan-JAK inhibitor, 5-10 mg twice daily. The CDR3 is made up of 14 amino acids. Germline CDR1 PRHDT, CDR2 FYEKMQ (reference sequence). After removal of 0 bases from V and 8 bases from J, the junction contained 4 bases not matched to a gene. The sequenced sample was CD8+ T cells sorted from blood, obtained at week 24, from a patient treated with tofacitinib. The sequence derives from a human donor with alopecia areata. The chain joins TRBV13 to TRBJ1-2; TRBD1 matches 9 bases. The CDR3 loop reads CASSLGGQGRGYTF. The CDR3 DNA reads TGTGCCAGCAGCTTAGGGGGACAGGGACGAGGCTACACCTTC.